This TCR beta chain was identified during a study of blood T cells in healthy people across ages. Alongside a J-beta primer mix, a sample-barcoded 5' primer served in a second PCR lasting roughly 7 to 11 cycles. Each cDNA molecule carried a tag from a template-switch adaptor that contained 12 random nucleotides. TCRdb called the 5' RACE reads again in MiXCR, with one record for every CDR3 protein. The sample lists 710,000 or so distinct CDR3 sequences, around a fifth occurring once. This CDR3 comprises 14 residues. Germline loops: CDR1 SGDLS, CDR2 YYNGEE. Trimming removed 3 bases from V and 5 bases from J, with 15 bases in between.

This TCR was sampled from a man between 65 and 79 years old in good health. The chain joins TRBV9 to TRBJ2-7; either TRBD1 or TRBD2 may supply D (5 bases each). The sequenced sample consisted of blood. The CDR3 region is CASSAGRAPNEQYF. For the CDR3, the DNA is TGTGCCAGCAGCGCGGGACGGGCCCCCAACGAGCAGTACTTC. Full variable domain (rest looked up from reference TRBV9 and TRBJ2-7): DSGVTQTPKHLITATGQRVTLRCSPRSGDLSVYWYQQSLDQGLQFLIQYYNGEERAKGNILERFSAQQFPDLHSELNLSSLELGDSALYFCASSAGRAPNEQYFGPGTRLTVT.